The clone carrying this T cell receptor (beta chain) showed up just a few times. Its antigen remains unidentified. The sample belongs to a study of T cells in Graves' hyperthyroidism and ophthalmopathy. Whole-study findings and limits: Researchers report that a 13 V-J model separated ophthalmopathy from stable hyperthyroidism.

The study defined stable Graves' hyperthyroidism as no ophthalmopathy progression within 18 months. TCR beta CDR3 region amplification was performed from RNA transcripts. First-round RT-PCR with HTBI primers amplified the TCR CDR3 region. TCRdb redid the calling of the multiplex PCR reads with MiXCR, one entry per CDR3 protein. The sample lists 700,000 to 950,000 distinct CDR3 sequences, 30% to 40% occurring once. This TCR came from a middle-aged woman with Graves' hyperthyroidism. Sample: blood.

The CDR3 here is CASTRGTDQNTEAFF. The CDR3 DNA follows: TGTGCCAGCACGCGTGGGACAGACCAGAACACTGAAGCTTTCTTT. The chain is built from TRBV7-3 and TRBJ1-1; 7 bases are a match to TRBD1. This CDR3 contains 15 residues. The germline CDR1 and CDR2 sequences are SGHTA and FQGTGA. Unmatched junction bases numbered 9, after V lost 7 bases and J lost 1 base.